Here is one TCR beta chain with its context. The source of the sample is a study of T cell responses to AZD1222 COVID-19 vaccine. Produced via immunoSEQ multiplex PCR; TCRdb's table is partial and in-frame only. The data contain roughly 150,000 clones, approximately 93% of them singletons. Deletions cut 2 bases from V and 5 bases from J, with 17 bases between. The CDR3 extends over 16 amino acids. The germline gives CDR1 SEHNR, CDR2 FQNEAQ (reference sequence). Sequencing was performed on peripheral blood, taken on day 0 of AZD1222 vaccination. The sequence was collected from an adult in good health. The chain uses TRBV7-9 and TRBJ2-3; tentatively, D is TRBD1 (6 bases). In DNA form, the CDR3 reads TGTGCCAGCAGCTTATATTTTCAGGGGTCGATAGATACGCAGTATTTT. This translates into CASSLYFQGSIDTQYF.